The 12 T cell receptor beta chains below come from one sample, sequenced in a study of shared clonotypes between healthy human individuals. This table comes from immunoSEQ multiplex PCR, and its TCRdb copy is limited to in-frame clones, with some not included. The profile shows around 1.4 million clones, approximately 98.5% of them singletons. The sequencing input was naive CD4+ T cells sorted from blood. Subset denoted: CD45RA+ positively selected. Receptors originate from a man aged 25-45 years in good health.

This chain connects TRBV27 to TRBJ2-3; TRBD1 agrees at 7 bases. Germline values: CDR1 MNHEY, CDR2 SMNVEV (reference sequence). V shed 8 bases, J shed 4 bases, and the junction held 3 bases outside the gene matches. CDR3 size: 12 residues. The CDR3 region has the DNA TGTGCCAGCGGGACAGTGGCAGATACGCAGTATTTT. Translated: CASGTVADTQYF.

The chain employs TRBV5-1 and TRBJ2-1, with 8 bases fitting TRBD1. There are 17 residues in the CDR3. The ends lost 3 bases at V and 6 bases at J; junction bases unmatched: 14. Germline V CDR1 and CDR2: SGHRS, YFSETQ. The CDR3 here is CASSSPLRTGRINEQFF. The CDR3 nucleotides read TGCGCCAGCAGCTCCCCACTGCGGACAGGGAGGATCAATGAGCAGTTCTTC.

V usage is TRBV5-6 and J usage is TRBJ2-3; 11 bases fit TRBD2. CDR1 and CDR2 (germline): SGHDT, YYEEEE. V trimming: 4 bases; J trimming: 2 bases; junction bases outside the gene matches: 3. The CDR3 totals 15 residues. The CDR3 DNA follows: TGTGCCAGCAGCCAACTAGCGGGAGACACAGATACGCAGTATTTT. As protein: CASSQLAGDTDTQYF.

Details on this clone: This sample also contains other DNA sequences that code for the same CDR3. V usage is TRBV19 and J usage is TRBJ1-1; the D gene is possibly TRBD1 (6 bases). The germline V and J ends were trimmed by 3 bases and 2 bases, with 10 bases remaining between them. This CDR3 comprises 14 residues. Germline CDR1 LNHDA, CDR2 SQIVND (reference sequence). The CDR3 DNA reads as TGTGCCAGTAGTATCAGGACAGCCAACACTGAAGCTTTCTTT. Residues: CASSIRTANTEAFF.

The chain carries TRBV9 and TRBJ2-7, with 8 positions matching TRBD2. The V segment lost 0 bases and the J segment 0 bases; nucleotides outside the gene matches: 5. There are 16 residues in the CDR3. CDR1 and CDR2 from the germline V gene are SGDLS and YYNGEE. The CDR3 reads CASSVGSSGTSYEQYF. CDR3 nucleotide sequence: TGTGCCAGCAGCGTAGGAAGTAGCGGGACCTCCTACGAGCAGTACTTC.

The rearrangement joins TRBV5-4 to TRBJ1-2; weak D call: TRBD1 (5 bases). Between the trimmed V and J ends, which lost 7 bases and 7 bases, there was a span of 14 bases. The CDR3 loop spans 12 amino acids. Germline assignment: CDR1 SGHNT and CDR2 YYREEE (reference sequence). CDR3 DNA: TGTGCCAGCGGTCAGGGTGTGGGTGGCTACACCTTC. It encodes CASGQGVGGYTF.

This clone was seen just once. This chain uses TRBV5-6 with TRBJ1-4, with D hard to call. V lost 4 bases and J 5 bases, leaving 18 bases between the germline ends. The CDR3 loop spans 16 amino acids. The germline CDR1 and CDR2 sequences are SGHDT and YYEEEE. This CDR3 is CASSTMSDGLNEKLFF. The CDR3 DNA is TGTGCCAGCAGCACTATGTCGGACGGTCTAAATGAAAAACTGTTTTTT.

In the case of this clone: This CDR3 is also generated by other DNA sequences in the sample. The chain links TRBV5-4 to TRBJ2-3, with TRBD2 matching over 10 bases. The CDR3 has 15 residues. Trimming took 1 base from V and 2 from J; bases not matched to a gene: 1. The germline CDR1 and CDR2 sequences are SGHNT and YYREEE (reference sequence). This chain's CDR3 is CASSLLAGATDTQYF. The DNA of the CDR3 is TGTGCCAGCAGCTTGCTAGCGGGAGCCACAGATACGCAGTATTTT.

The chain employs TRBV27 and TRBJ2-1, with 13 nucleotides matching TRBD2. V lost 5 bases and J lost 9; bases outside the gene matches: 7. CDR1 MNHEY and CDR2 SMNVEV come from the germline V gene (reference sequence). This CDR3 contains 15 residues. The CDR3 loop is CASSLGTSGTIEQFF. The CDR3 region has the DNA TGTGCCAGCAGTCTCGGGACTAGCGGGACTATTGAGCAGTTCTTC.

Comments on this clone: An end of the junction differs from the germline gene, which may be a read error. V and J are TRBV7-9 and TRBJ2-5; 9 bases are a match to TRBD1. CDR1 is SEHNR and CDR2 is FQNEAQ in the germline V gene (reference sequence). The CDR3 totals 14 residues. CDR3 sequence (DNA): TGTGCCAGCAGCGATGCCGGGCCAGGACAGGGGTTTAACTTC. Amino acids: CASSDAGPGQGFNF.

This rearrangement joins TRBV28 to TRBJ1-4; D remains unclear. The CDR3 extends over 14 amino acids. Per germline, CDR1 MDHEN and CDR2 SYDVKM. The V end was cut by 4 bases, the J end by 8 bases, with 14 bases between. The CDR3, as DNA: TGTGCCAGCAGTTCCCCAGTAATAGGCGAAAAACTGTTTTTT. Residues: CASSSPVIGEKLFF.

This chain connects TRBV11-2 to TRBJ2-7, with a weak D call TRBD1 (5 bases). The CDR3 sequence is 16 residues long. Trimming stripped 1 base from V and 1 base from J, with 14 bases between. Looked up from germline, CDR1 is SGHAT and CDR2 is FQNNGV. The CDR3 DNA follows: TGTGCCAGCAGCTTAGGTTTCACAGGCCTATCCTACGAGCAGTACTTC. This encodes CASSLGFTGLSYEQYF.